A single T cell receptor beta chain is shown here with its context. With 6 bases removed from V and 10 bases from J, the gap between germline ends came to 12 bases. Germline CDR1 is DFQATT and CDR2 is SNEGSKA (reference sequence). The CDR3 has 10 residues. These data originate in a study of blood T cell repertoires in COVID-19. Study in general: Both acute and convalescent COVID-19 samples were obtained from the United States, Italy and Spain. The analysed material was cDNA or gDNA that came from T cells, B-cell-depleted T cells, or PBMCs.

Original processing methods: Counts of nucleated cells, estimated from reference gene primer amplification, were obtained. Sequencing used immunoSEQ multiplex PCR; TCRdb keeps in-frame clones, though not all of them. That table furnishes V, J and clone size, whereas the DNA furnished D and trimming. The sample shows some 57,000 clones, about 87% of them seen only once. Sequences were obtained from peripheral blood. This chain links TRBV20-1 with TRBJ2-5, with D perhaps TRBD2 (5 bases). This TCR derives from a man aged 70-80 years with acute or convalescent COVID-19. The CDR3 region has the DNA TGCAGTGCCCCAGGAGGTGGCCAGTACTTC. This codes for CSAPGGGQYF.